This record covers a single TCR beta chain. Antigen: not known. This sample is part of a study of T cells after yellow fever vaccination. By 5'RACE template switching, TCR cDNA was produced, with a universal primer site and UMIs added in the process. TCRdb independently ran MiXCR on the 5' RACE reads; one entry per CDR3 protein. The table includes 400,000 to 450,000 distinct CDR3 sequences, around 19% detected once. Study-wide findings and caveats: The secondary T-cell response peaked on day 5, not day 15, but was weaker.

The TCR sequence derives from a man between 18 and 35 years old who received the YFV17D yellow fever vaccine. The sample was PBMCs, taken before the yellow fever booster vaccination.

The CDR3 loop is CSAVAGATDTQYF. For the CDR3, the DNA is TGCAGTGCTGTAGCGGGGGCGACAGATACGCAGTATTTT. The chain joins TRBV20-1 to TRBJ2-3, with 9 bases lining up with TRBD2. Germline CDR1 and CDR2: DFQATT and SNEGSKA (reference sequence). V lost 5 bases and J lost 3; bases outside the gene matches: 3. The CDR3 is 13 amino acids.